The clone carrying this T cell receptor beta chain has only one observation. The data are from a study of blood T cell repertoires in COVID-19. Study as a whole: Some COVID-19 samples were acute and others convalescent; all came from the United States, Italy and Spain. From T cells, B-cell-depleted T cells, or PBMCs came the material, which was cDNA or gDNA.

In the study's own analysis: Quantification of nucleated cells was approximated via reference gene primer amplification. TCRdb keeps only in-frame clones here, not all; method: immunoSEQ multiplex PCR. V and J calls and clone size are those listed in that table; D and trimming were worked out from the DNA. This sample carries tens of thousands of clones, over 70% of them seen once, and the ten largest clones take 4.5% to 6%. CDR3 length: 13 amino acids. The V gene's germline CDR1 is GTSNPN and CDR2 SVGIG (reference sequence). V was clipped by 4 bases and J by 4 bases, with 11 bases between them. The clonotype was recovered from a man in his fifties with active or convalescent COVID-19. The chain employs TRBV30 and TRBJ1-5; D not resolved. Sample: peripheral blood. The chain's CDR3 is CAWNSGSNQPQHF. The CDR3 DNA sequence: TGTGCCTGGAATTCGGGGTCGAATCAGCCCCAGCATTTT.